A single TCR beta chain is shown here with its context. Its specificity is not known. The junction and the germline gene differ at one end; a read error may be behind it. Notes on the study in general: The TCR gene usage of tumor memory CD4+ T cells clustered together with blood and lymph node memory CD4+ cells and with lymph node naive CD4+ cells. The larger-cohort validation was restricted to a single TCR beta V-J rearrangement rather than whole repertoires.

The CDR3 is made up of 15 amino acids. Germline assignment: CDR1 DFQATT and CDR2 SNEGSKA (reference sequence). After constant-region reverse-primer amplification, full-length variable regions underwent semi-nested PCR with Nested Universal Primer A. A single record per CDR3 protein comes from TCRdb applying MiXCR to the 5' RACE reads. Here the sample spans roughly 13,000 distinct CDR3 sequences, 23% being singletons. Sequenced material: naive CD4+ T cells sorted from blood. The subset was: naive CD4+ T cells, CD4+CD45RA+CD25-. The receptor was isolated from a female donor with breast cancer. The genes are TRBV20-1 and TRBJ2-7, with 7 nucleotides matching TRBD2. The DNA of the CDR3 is TGCAGTGCCCAAAGGGAGGGTACGGCGTCCTACGAGCAGTGCTTC. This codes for CSAQREGTASYEQCF.